This T cell receptor (beta chain) was retrieved from a study of shared clonotypes between healthy human individuals. Study information: Donor ages ranged 18 to 49 years: a couple of women, a few men.

V shed 7 bases and J shed 2 bases, with 12 bases lying between them. The CDR3 has 13 residues. The germline V gene has CDR1 LNHDA and CDR2 SQIVND (reference sequence). The table came from immunoSEQ multiplex PCR; TCRdb's copy has only in-frame clones and leaves some out. The sample consists of over a million clones, 95% to 99% of them appearing once. The sequenced material came from naive CD4+ T cells sorted from blood. Subset: CD45RA+ positively selected. The J gene is TRBJ2-7, the V gene TRBV19, with D uncertain. The TCR was taken from a man aged 25-40 years in good health. The CDR3 region is CASTAGAPYEQYF. DNA for the CDR3: TGTGCCAGTACTGCCGGAGCCCCCTACGAGCAGTACTTC.